This TCR beta chain emerged from a study of cytomegalovirus exposure and HLA in healthy donors. Trimming left V 0 bases short and J 11 bases short, with 13 bases between. CDR3 size: 14 residues. The V gene's germline CDR1 is MNHNY and CDR2 SVGAGI (reference sequence). Amplification used 60 Vbeta primers and 13 Jbeta primers. Assay used: immunoSEQ multiplex PCR; TCRdb lists only in-frame clones, some missing. This table has some 130,000 clones, 73% appearing once. This clone was counted between two and nine times. Sequencing was done on a sample of PBMCs. The sequence was obtained from a woman aged 40-49 years in good health and CMV-seronegative. V and J are TRBV6-6 and TRBJ1-4; no clear D gene. This CDR3 is CASSYSENGFKLFF. CDR3 nucleotides: TGTGCCAGCAGTTACTCGGAGAATGGGTTTAAACTGTTTTTT.